Sequencing of this T cell receptor beta chain was carried out in a study of Ad26.COV2.S vaccination and SARS-CoV-2 variants. The overall study: Into the muscle, Ad26.COV2.S was dosed once or twice, 56 days apart. Study results and limitations: The TCR breadth and depth analyses may have understated or missed part of the total T cell responses. It was found that vaccine and placebo recipients had similar non-spike TCR breadth.

Treatment described: around 19 received Ad26.COV2.S at low or high dose, single or two shots; about 5 received placebo; per-sample allocation not given. Day 63 following the first vaccine or placebo injection was when the samples were taken. A note on this clone: Its antigen is not known. Within the sample, other DNA sequences also encode this same CDR3.

Germline V CDR1 and CDR2: LNHDA, SQIVND (reference sequence). V dropped 3 bases and J dropped 5 bases, with 10 bases sitting between them. The length of the CDR3 is 13 residues. Measured with immunoSEQ multiplex PCR; TCRdb has only the in-frame clones, and not every one. The table shows 300,000 to 400,000 clones, with around 87% occurring only once. Source: peripheral blood, taken in a trial of Ad26.COV2.S vaccine versus placebo. The chain couples TRBV19 to TRBJ1-2; D call uncertain. This TCR was recovered from a person aged 18 to 65 who received the Ad26.COV2.S COVID-19 vaccine or a placebo. CDR3 sequence: CASSIGQAYGYTF. The CDR3, as DNA: TGTGCCAGTAGTATCGGTCAGGCATATGGCTACACCTTC.